The present T cell receptor beta chain was sequenced within a study of control samples from healthy donors and cancer patients. Libraries were prepared by immunoSEQ multiplex PCR; TCRdb keeps only in-frame clonotypes and omits some of them. The data show some 140,000 clones, about 94% seen once. Germline CDR1 is SGDLS and CDR2 is YYNGEE. Trimming took off 4 bases at V and 10 bases at J, with 20 bases between the two ends. This CDR3 spans 14 amino acids. The sequenced sample was PBMCs. The clonotype originates from a man aged 55 to 70 with colorectal cancer. The V and J genes are TRBV9 and TRBJ1-1, with D possibly being TRBD1 (5 bases). The CDR3 DNA sequence: TGTGCCAGCAGCCCAGAGGGGCTCCGGAGGACAGCTTTCTTT. Its protein is CASSPEGLRRTAFF.